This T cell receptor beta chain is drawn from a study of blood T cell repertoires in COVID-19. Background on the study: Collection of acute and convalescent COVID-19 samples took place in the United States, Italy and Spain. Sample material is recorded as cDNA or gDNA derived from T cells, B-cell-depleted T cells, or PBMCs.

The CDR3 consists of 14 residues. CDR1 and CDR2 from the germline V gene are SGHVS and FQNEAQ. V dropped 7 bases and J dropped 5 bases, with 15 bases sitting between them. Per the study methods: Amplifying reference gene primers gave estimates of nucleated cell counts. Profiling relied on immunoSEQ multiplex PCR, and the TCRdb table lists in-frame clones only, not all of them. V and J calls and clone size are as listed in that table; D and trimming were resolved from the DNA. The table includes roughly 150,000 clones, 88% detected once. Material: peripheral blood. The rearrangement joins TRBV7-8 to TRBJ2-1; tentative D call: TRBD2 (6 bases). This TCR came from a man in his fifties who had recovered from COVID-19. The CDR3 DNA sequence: TGTGCCAGCACCCCCGGGACTGCTAACAATGAGCAGTTCTTC. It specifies CASTPGTANNEQFF.